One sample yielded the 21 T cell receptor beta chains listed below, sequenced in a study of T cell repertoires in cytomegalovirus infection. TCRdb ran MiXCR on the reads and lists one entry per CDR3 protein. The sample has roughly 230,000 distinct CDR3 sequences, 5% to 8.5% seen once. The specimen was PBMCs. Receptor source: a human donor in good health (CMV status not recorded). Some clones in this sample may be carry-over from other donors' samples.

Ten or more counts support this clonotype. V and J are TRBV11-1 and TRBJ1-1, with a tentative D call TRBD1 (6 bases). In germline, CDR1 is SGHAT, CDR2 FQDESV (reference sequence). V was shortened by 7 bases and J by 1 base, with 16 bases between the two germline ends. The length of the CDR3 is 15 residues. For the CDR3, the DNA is TGTGCCAGCAACGATGTGGGGGGGGCGAACACTGAAGCTTTCTTT. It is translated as CASNDVGGANTEAFF.

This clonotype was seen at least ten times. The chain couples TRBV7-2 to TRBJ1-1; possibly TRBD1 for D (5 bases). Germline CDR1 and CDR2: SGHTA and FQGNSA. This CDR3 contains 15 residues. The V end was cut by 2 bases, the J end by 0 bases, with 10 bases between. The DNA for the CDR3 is TGTGCCAGCAGCTTAAGGAGGGGACTGAACACTGAAGCTTTCTTT. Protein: CASSLRRGLNTEAFF.

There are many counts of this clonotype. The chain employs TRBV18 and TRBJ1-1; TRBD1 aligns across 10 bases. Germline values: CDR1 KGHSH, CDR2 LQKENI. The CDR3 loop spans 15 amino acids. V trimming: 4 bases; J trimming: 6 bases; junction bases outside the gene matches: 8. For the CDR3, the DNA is TGTGCCAGCTCACTTCCGGGACAGGGGAGACCTGAAGCTTTCTTT. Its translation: CASSLPGQGRPEAFF.

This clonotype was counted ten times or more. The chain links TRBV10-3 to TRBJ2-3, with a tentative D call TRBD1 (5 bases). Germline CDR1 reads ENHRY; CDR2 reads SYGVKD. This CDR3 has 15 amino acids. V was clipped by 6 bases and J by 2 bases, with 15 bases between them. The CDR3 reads CAISDTGLATDTQYF. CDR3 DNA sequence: TGTGCCATCAGCGACACAGGTCTGGCCACAGATACGCAGTATTTT.

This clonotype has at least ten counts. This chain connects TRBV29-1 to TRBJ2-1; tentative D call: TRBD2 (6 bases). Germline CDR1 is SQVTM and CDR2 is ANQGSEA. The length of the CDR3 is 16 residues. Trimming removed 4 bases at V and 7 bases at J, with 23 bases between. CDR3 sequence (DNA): TGCAGCGTTGGCAGATGGGGGGAAAGGAGTAGGAATGAGCAGTTCTTC. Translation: CSVGRWGERSRNEQFF.

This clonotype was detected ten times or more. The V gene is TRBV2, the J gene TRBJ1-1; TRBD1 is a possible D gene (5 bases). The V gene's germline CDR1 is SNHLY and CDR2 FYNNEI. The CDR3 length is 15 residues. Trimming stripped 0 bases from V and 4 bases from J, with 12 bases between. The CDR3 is CASSEALGGLTEAFF. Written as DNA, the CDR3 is TGTGCCAGCAGTGAAGCGCTTGGGGGACTCACTGAAGCTTTCTTT.

The CDR3 sequence: CASSSGQHTTDTQYF. The CDR3 DNA reads as TGTGCCAGCAGCTCAGGGCAACATACCACAGATACGCAGTATTTT. The gene calls are TRBV28 and TRBJ2-3, with D possibly TRBD1 on 5 matching bases. CDR1 is MDHEN, CDR2 SYDVKM, per germline. The length of the CDR3 is 15 residues. V lost 6 bases and J 2 bases, leaving 15 bases between the germline ends. The entire variable domain, with the rest obtained from reference TRBV28 and TRBJ2-3, is as follows: DVKVTQSSRYLVKRTGEKVFLECVQDMDHENMFWYRQDPGLGLRLIYFSYDVKMKEKGDIPEGYSVSREKKERFSLILESASTNQTSMYLCASSSGQHTTDTQYFGPGTRLTVL.

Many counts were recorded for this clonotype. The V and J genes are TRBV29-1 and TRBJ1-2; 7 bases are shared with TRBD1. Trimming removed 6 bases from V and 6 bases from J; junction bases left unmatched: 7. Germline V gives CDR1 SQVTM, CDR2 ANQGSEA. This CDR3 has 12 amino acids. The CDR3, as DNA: TGCAGCGTGCGGACAGGCCCTGATGGCTACACCTTC. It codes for CSVRTGPDGYTF. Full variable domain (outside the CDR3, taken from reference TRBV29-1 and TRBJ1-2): SAVISQKPSRDICQRGTSLTIQCQVDSQVTMMFWYRQQPGQSLTLIATANQGSEATYESGFVIDKFPISRPNLTFSTLTVSNMSPEDSSIYLCSVRTGPDGYTFGSGTRLTVV.

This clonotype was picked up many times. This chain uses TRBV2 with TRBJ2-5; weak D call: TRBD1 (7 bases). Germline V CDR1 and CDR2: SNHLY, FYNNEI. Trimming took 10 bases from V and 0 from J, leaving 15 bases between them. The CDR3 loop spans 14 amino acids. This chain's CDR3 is CANSRGRYQETQYF. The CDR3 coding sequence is TGTGCCAACTCCAGGGGGAGGTACCAAGAGACCCAGTACTTC.

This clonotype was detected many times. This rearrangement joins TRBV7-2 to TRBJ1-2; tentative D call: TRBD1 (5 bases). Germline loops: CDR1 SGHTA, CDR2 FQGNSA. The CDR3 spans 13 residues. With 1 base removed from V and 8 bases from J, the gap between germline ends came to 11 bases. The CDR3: CASSLDWGRGYTF. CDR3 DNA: TGTGCCAGCAGCTTAGATTGGGGCCGGGGCTACACCTTC.

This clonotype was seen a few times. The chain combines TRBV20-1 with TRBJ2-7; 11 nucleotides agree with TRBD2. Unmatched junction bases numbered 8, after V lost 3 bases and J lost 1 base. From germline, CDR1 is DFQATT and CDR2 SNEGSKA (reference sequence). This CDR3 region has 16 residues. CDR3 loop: CSASWVAGGRSYEQYF. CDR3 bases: TGCAGTGCTAGTTGGGTAGCGGGGGGGCGGTCCTACGAGCAGTACTTC.

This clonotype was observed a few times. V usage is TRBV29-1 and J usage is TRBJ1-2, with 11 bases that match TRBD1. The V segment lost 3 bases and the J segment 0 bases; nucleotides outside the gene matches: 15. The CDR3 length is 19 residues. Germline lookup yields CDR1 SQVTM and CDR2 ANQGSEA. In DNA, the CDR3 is TGCAGCGTTGACACCTTCCGCCGGGACAGGGGGATGGCTAACTATGGCTACACCTTC. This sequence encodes CSVDTFRRDRGMANYGYTF.

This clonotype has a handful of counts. CDR3 residues: CSVGVETQYF. CDR3 bases: TGCAGCGTTGGGGTAGAGACCCAGTACTTC. The V gene is TRBV29-1, the J gene TRBJ2-5; no clear D. Germline assignment: CDR1 SQVTM and CDR2 ANQGSEA. Trimming removed 4 bases from V and 4 bases from J, with 4 bases in between. The CDR3 has 10 amino acids.

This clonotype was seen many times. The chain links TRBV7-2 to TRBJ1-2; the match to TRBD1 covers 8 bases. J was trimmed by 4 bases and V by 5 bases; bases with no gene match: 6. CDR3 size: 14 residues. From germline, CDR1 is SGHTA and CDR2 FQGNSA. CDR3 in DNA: TGTGCCAGCAGCGTAGACAGGGGTTCCTATGGCTACACCTTC. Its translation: CASSVDRGSYGYTF.

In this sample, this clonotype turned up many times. The CDR3 coding sequence is TGTGCCAGCAGCCAAGGGAGGGGGCGAGCAACTTTCTTT. This gives the protein CASSQGRGRATFF. The chain uses TRBV14 and TRBJ1-1; 7 bases fit TRBD1. The J segment lost 12 bases and the V segment lost 1 base, leaving 8 bases of the junction unmatched. The CDR3 is made up of 13 amino acids. The germline V gene encodes CDR1 SGHDN and CDR2 FVKESK.

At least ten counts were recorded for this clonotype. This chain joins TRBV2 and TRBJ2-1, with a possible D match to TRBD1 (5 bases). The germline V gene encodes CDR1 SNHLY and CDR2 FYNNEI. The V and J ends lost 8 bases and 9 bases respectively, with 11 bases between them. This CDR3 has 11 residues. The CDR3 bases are TGTGCCAGCGGGGCCGTGGCTGAGCAGTTCTTC. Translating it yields CASGAVAEQFF. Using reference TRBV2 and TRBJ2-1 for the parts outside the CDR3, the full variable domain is EPEVTQTPSHQVTQMGQEVILRCVPISNHLYFYWYRQILGQKVEFLVSFYNNEISEKSEIFDDQFSVERPDGSNFTLKIRSTKLEDSAMYFCASGAVAEQFFGPGTRLTVL.

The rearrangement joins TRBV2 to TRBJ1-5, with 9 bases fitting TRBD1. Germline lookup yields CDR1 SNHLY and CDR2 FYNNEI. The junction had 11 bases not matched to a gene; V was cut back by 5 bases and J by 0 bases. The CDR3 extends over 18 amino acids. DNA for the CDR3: TGTGCCAGCAGTACCGACAGGGGGAGAGAATATAGCAATCAGCCCCAGCATTTT. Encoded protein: CASSTDRGREYSNQPQHF.

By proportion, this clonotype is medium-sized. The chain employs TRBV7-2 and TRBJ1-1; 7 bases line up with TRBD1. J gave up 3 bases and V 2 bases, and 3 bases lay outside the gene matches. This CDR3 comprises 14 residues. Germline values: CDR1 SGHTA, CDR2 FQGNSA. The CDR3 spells CASSLYRGDTEAFF. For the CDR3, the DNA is TGTGCCAGCAGCTTATACAGGGGCGACACTGAAGCTTTCTTT. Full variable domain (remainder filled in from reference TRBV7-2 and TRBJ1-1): GAGVSQSPSNKVTEKGKDVELRCDPISGHTALYWYRQSLGQGLEFLIYFQGNSAPDKSGLPSDRFSAERTGGSVSTLTIQRTQQEDSAVYLCASSLYRGDTEAFFGQGTRLTVV.

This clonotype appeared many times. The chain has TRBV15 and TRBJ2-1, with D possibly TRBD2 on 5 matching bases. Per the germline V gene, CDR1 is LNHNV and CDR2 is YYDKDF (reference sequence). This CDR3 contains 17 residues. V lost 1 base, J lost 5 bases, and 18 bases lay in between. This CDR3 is CATSRGVKRPTNNEQFF. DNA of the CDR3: TGTGCCACCAGCAGAGGGGTGAAGCGGCCCACCAACAATGAGCAGTTCTTC.

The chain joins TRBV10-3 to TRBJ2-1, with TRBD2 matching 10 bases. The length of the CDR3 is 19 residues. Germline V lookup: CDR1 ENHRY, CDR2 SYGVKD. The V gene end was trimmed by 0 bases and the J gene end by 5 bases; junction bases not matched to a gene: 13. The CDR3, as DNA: TGTGCCATCAGTGAGTCAGGAGCGGGGGGGATCGGTCTCGACAATGAGCAGTTCTTC. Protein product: CAISESGAGGIGLDNEQFF.

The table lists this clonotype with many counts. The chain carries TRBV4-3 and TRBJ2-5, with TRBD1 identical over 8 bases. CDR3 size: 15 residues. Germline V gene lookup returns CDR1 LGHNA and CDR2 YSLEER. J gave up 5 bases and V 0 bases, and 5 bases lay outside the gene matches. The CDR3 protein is CASSQDRTGMETQYF. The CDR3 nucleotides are TGCGCCAGCAGCCAAGATCGGACAGGGATGGAGACCCAGTACTTC.